This TCR beta chain was captured by sequencing in a study of response to subunit inactivated influenza vaccine. Each CDR3 protein gets one entry after TCRdb re-called the RT-PCR reads with MiXCR. The sample lists approximately 500,000 distinct CDR3 sequences; 13% to 15% were seen once. Germline V CDR1 and CDR2: LGHNA, YNFKEQ. V was clipped by 0 bases and J by 5 bases; unmatched bases: 9. CDR3 length equals 17 residues. The sequenced sample was PBMCs from blood, obtained less than 13 days after vaccination. The sequence was obtained from a man aged 45-65 years who received an inactivated influenza vaccine. The rearrangement uses TRBV4-2 and TRBJ2-2; 7 bases fit TRBD1. CDR3 region: CASSQDIDRVRTGELFF. Written as DNA, the CDR3 is TGTGCCAGCAGCCAAGATATAGACAGGGTACGAACCGGGGAGCTGTTTTTT.